This T cell receptor beta chain came from a study of T-cell reconstitution after alpha-beta-depleted transplantation in children. It was with unique molecular identifiers that the TCRbeta library was prepared. TCRdb independently ran MiXCR on the PCR reads; one entry per CDR3 protein. This table holds roughly 180,000 distinct CDR3 sequences, approximately 14% found once. V shed 2 bases, J shed 0 bases, and the junction held 1 base outside the gene matches. The CDR3 has 14 amino acids. Per germline, CDR1 SGHRS and CDR2 YFSETQ. This clonotype has a count of ten or more. This chain links TRBV5-1 with TRBJ2-7; 8 positions agree with TRBD2. Sequenced material: PBMCs from the stem cell graft donor, taken from the stem cell graft. This clonotype was obtained from a human donor who donated a stem cell graft to a child with acute lymphoblastic leukemia. The CDR3 DNA reads as TGCGCCAGCAGCTTTAGCGGGGACTCCTACGAGCAGTACTTC. Its protein is CASSFSGDSYEQYF.